This TCR beta chain was sequenced for a study of blood T cell repertoires in COVID-19. Study overall: From the United States, Italy and Spain came samples of acute and convalescent COVID-19. T cells, B-cell-depleted T cells, or PBMCs supplied cDNA or gDNA.

CDR1 is MNHNS, CDR2 SASEGT, per germline. This CDR3 has 13 residues. Losses at the gene ends were 3 bases for V and 2 bases for J; bases not matched to a gene: 0. Under the authors' procedure: Amplified reference gene primers provided the basis for estimating nucleated cell counts. The table came from immunoSEQ multiplex PCR; TCRdb's copy has only in-frame clones and leaves some out. Clone size and the V and J calls come from that table; the DNA yielded D and trimming. The sample contains roughly 50,000 clones, approximately 90% of which appear only once. The specimen was peripheral blood. The chain recombines TRBV6-1 with TRBJ1-2, with 7 bases that match TRBD1. This TCR came from a man older than 75 with acute or convalescent COVID-19. Here the CDR3 reads CASSEGQNYGYTF. CDR3 DNA: TGTGCCAGCAGTGAGGGACAGAACTATGGCTACACCTTC.